The text below deals with one T cell receptor beta chain. This sample is part of a study of glioma-infiltrating T cells after dendritic cell vaccination. Overall study: Patients received three intradermal dendritic cell vaccine injections at biweekly intervals.

Fresh-frozen tumor tissue and more than two years of survival data were available for all. TCRdb keeps only in-frame clones here, not all; method: immunoSEQ multiplex PCR. The table has about 21,000 clones, 79% seen once. Germline CDR1 reads SGHNT; CDR2 reads YYREEE (reference sequence). This CDR3 spans 14 amino acids. V was trimmed by 5 bases and J by 0 bases, leaving 11 bases between them. Material: blood, obtained before dendritic cell vaccination. The chain recombines TRBV5-4 with TRBJ1-1; D is undetermined. This sequence was found in a human donor with glioblastoma. In nucleotides, the CDR3 is TGTGCCAGCAGTCCGGCGCGGGTGAACACTGAAGCTTTCTTT. Translation: CASSPARVNTEAFF.